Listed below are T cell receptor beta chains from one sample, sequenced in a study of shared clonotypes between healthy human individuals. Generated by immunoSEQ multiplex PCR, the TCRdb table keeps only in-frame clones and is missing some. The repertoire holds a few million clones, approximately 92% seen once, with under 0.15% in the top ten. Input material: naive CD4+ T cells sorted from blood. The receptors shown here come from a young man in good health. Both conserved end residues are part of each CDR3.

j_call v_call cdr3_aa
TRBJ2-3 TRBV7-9 CASIGLAESTDTQYF
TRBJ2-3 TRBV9 CASSATGTGVTDTQYF
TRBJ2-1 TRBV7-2 CASSLSGTSGNEQFF
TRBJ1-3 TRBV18 CASSQDRASSGNTIYF
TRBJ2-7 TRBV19 CASSIGDSGYEQYF
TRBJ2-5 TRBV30 CAWSPDRIQETQYF
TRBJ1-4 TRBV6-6 CASSSGTEKLFF
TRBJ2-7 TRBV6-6 CASSRTEESSYEQYF
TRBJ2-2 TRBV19 CASRGDTSNTGELFF
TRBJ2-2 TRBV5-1 CASSLVKNTGELFF
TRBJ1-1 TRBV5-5 CASSLGGLTTEAFF
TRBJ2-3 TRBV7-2 CASSQGLAGDTQYF
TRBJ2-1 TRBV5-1 CASSQRQNQYNEQFF
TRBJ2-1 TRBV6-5 CASSPTSVGYNEQFF
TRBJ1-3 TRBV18 CASSPGAPGNTIYF
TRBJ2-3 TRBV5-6 CASSSLAKRSTDTQYF
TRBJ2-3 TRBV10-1 CASSDRGPSESDTQYF
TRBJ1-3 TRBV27 CASSLTDGNTIYF
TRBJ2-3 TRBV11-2 CASRRGDTQYF
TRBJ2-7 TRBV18 CASSPDRVSYEQYF
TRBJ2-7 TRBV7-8 CASSMGLAGGALGYEQYF
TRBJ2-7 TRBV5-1 CASSLTGEGTYEQYF
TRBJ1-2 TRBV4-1 CASSQVVRIGNGYTF
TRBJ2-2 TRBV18 CASSPGNTGELFF
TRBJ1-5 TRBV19 CASSIALQGGQPQHF
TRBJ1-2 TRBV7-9 CASSWAGNANYGYTF
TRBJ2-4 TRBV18 CASSPLTENIQYF
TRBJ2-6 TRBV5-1 CASSTTGVGANVLTF